These 30 T cell receptor beta chains share one sample of origin, sequenced in a study of cytomegalovirus exposure and HLA in healthy donors. The primer mix had 60 Vbeta and 13 Jbeta primers. TCRdb's table, derived via immunoSEQ multiplex PCR, lists solely in-frame clones and lacks some. The sample has 300,000 or so clones; roughly four fifths are singletons. Sequencing was carried out using PBMCs. The source is a woman aged 40 to 50 in good health and CMV-seropositive.

V usage is TRBV29-1 and J usage is TRBJ2-1; perhaps TRBD2 as D (6 bases). Germline V gene data show CDR1 as SQVTM and CDR2 as ANQGSEA. Trimming left V 4 bases short and J 6 bases short, with 10 bases between. This CDR3 has 12 residues. Here the CDR3 reads CSVVAGINEQFF. CDR3 coding DNA: TGCAGCGTTGTCGCGGGAATCAATGAGCAGTTCTTC.

In this sample, this clone turned up a few times. The chain couples TRBV7-2 to TRBJ2-4; weak D call: TRBD1 (5 bases). V was cut by 1 base and J by 5 bases, with 12 bases left in between. In germline, CDR1 is SGHTA, CDR2 FQGNSA. This CDR3 is built from 15 residues. The CDR3 coding sequence is TGTGCCAGCAGCTTAGACCCAGGGTGGCAAAACATTCAGTACTTC. Protein sequence: CASSLDPGWQNIQYF.

This chain uses TRBV6-5 with TRBJ1-2; D gene unclear. CDR1 and CDR2 (germline): MNHEY, SVGAGI. The CDR3 length is 16 residues. Trimming stripped 0 bases from V and 1 base from J, with 12 bases between. The CDR3 DNA reads as TGTGCCAGCAGTTACTCGAGTCTACAGTATAACTATGGCTACACCTTC. Protein sequence: CASSYSSLQYNYGYTF.

Details on this clone: A read error may produce the germline difference seen at one junction end. This chain links TRBV7-7 with TRBJ2-2; 11 bases agree with TRBD2. The CDR3 sequence is 16 residues long. The germline V gene has CDR1 SSHAT and CDR2 FNYEAQ (reference sequence). In nucleotides, the CDR3 is TGTGCTAGCAGCCCTACTAGCGGGAGAAGAGCCGGGGAGCTGTTTTTT. This translates into CASSPTSGRRAGELFF.

The chain employs TRBV2 and TRBJ2-7; 7 nucleotides align to TRBD1. CDR1 SNHLY and CDR2 FYNNEI come from the germline V gene. With V trimmed by 5 bases and J by 2 bases, 0 bases remained unmatched. The CDR3 has 12 residues. The CDR3 here is CASSTGAYEQYF. The CDR3 DNA follows: TGTGCCAGCAGTACAGGGGCCTACGAGCAGTACTTC.

V gene TRBV10-3 combines with J gene TRBJ2-1; 10 bases align to TRBD2. The V gene end was trimmed by 0 bases and the J gene end by 8 bases; junction bases not matched to a gene: 7. This CDR3 has 16 residues. Germline values: CDR1 ENHRY, CDR2 SYGVKD. In nucleotides, the CDR3 is TGTGCCATCAGTGAGTCGTTGGCTAGCGGGAGCCATGAGCAGTTCTTC. The encoded protein is CAISESLASGSHEQFF.

This sequence joins TRBV6-4 and TRBJ1-1, with a weak D call TRBD1 (6 bases). V was cut by 4 bases and J by 6 bases, with 18 bases left in between. The CDR3 is made up of 15 amino acids. The germline CDR1 and CDR2 sequences are MRHNA and SNTAGT. CDR3 sequence reads: CASSVKGGGTAEAFF. As DNA, the CDR3 is TGTGCCAGCAGTGTTAAAGGGGGGGGAACGGCTGAAGCTTTCTTT.

CDR3 sequence reads: CASSSLGLAADTQYF. CDR3 coding DNA: TGCGCCAGCAGCTCCCTCGGACTAGCTGCCGATACGCAGTATTTT. The chain is built from TRBV5-1 and TRBJ2-3; 8 bases align to TRBD2. The CDR3 has 15 residues. The germline V gene encodes CDR1 SGHRS and CDR2 YFSETQ. The junction had 9 bases not matched to a gene; V was cut back by 3 bases and J by 6 bases.

This chain links TRBV14 with TRBJ1-3, with 7 bases aligning to TRBD1. V was clipped by 1 base and J by 4 bases; unmatched bases: 13. This CDR3 spans 18 amino acids. Germline V lookup: CDR1 SGHDN, CDR2 FVKESK. The chain's CDR3 is CASSQVIPGQTSGNTIYF. CDR3 in DNA: TGTGCCAGCAGCCAAGTTATTCCGGGACAGACATCCGGAAACACCATATATTTT. Combining the CDR3 with reference TRBV14 and TRBJ1-3 gives the whole variable domain EAGVTQFPSHSVIEKGQTVTLRCDPISGHDNLYWYRRVMGKEIKFLLHFVKESKQDESGMPNNRFLAERTGGTYSTLKVQPAELEDSGVYFCASSQVIPGQTSGNTIYFGEGSWLTVV.

This clone occurred a few times. The chain joins TRBV19 to TRBJ2-1; 7 nucleotides match TRBD2. J gave up 5 bases and V 1 base, and 8 bases lay outside the gene matches. Germline CDR1 LNHDA, CDR2 SQIVND (reference sequence). This CDR3 spans 16 amino acids. CDR3 coding DNA: TGTGCCAGTAGTATAGTGGGCGGGAGTCTAGACAATGAGCAGTTCTTC. Translating it yields CASSIVGGSLDNEQFF.

The chain uses TRBV4-3 and TRBJ2-7, with 10 nucleotides matching TRBD1. V shed 4 bases, J shed 2 bases, and the junction held 2 bases outside the gene matches. CDR3 size: 14 residues. Germline V lookup: CDR1 LGHNA, CDR2 YSLEER. The CDR3 region has the DNA TGCGCCAGCAGCCGGGACAGGGGTACCTACGAGCAGTACTTC. It yields the protein CASSRDRGTYEQYF.

This rearrangement joins TRBV7-9 to TRBJ2-1; no firm D call. Per the germline V gene, CDR1 is SEHNR and CDR2 is FQNEAQ (reference sequence). Trimming removed 3 bases from V and 6 bases from J, with 9 bases in between. This CDR3 is built from 13 residues. The CDR3 loop reads CASSFIESNEQFF. The CDR3, as DNA: TGTGCCAGCAGCTTTATAGAAAGCAATGAGCAGTTCTTC.

This sequence joins TRBV4-2 and TRBJ2-2; the match to TRBD1 covers 7 bases. CDR1 is LGHNA, CDR2 YNFKEQ, per germline. This CDR3 is 14 amino acids long. After removal of 8 bases from V and 8 bases from J, the junction contained 11 bases not matched to a gene. The CDR3 DNA sequence: TGTGCCAGCGAGGGACAGAAGCGGATTGGGGAGCTGTTTTTT. Translating it yields CASEGQKRIGELFF.

This sequence joins TRBV30 and TRBJ2-1, with 14 bases aligning to TRBD2. CDR1 is GTSNPN and CDR2 is SVGIG in the germline V gene (reference sequence). The CDR3 contains 18 residues. With V trimmed by 2 bases and J by 8 bases, 14 bases remained unmatched. The CDR3 nucleotides are TGTGCCTGGAGTCTGACACGGACTAGCGGGAGGAGGGTGGATGAGCAGTTCTTC. Its translation: CAWSLTRTSGRRVDEQFF.

The chain couples TRBV19 to TRBJ1-6, with 12 bases aligning to TRBD1. Losses at the gene ends were 5 bases for V and 8 bases for J; bases not matched to a gene: 16. Germline CDR1 reads LNHDA; CDR2 reads SQIVND (reference sequence). The CDR3 is made up of 19 amino acids. The CDR3 region has the DNA TGTGCCAGTAGTCCACAAGGGACAGGGGGCGCAGTTGGTCATTCACCCCTCCACTTT. This codes for CASSPQGTGGAVGHSPLHF.

This chain joins TRBV14 and TRBJ2-7; 13 nucleotides match TRBD2. Trimming at V came to 1 base and at J to 2 bases, leaving 5 bases not matched to a gene. The CDR3 loop spans 17 amino acids. In germline, CDR1 is SGHDN, CDR2 FVKESK. The DNA of the CDR3 is TGTGCCAGCAGCCAAGCCTCGGGACTAGCGGGAACCTACGAGCAGTACTTC. Amino acids: CASSQASGLAGTYEQYF.

J is TRBJ2-2 and V is TRBV5-3, with a tentative D call TRBD1 (6 bases). TRBV5-3 is classed as an ORF, of uncertain function. The V gene lost 0 bases and the J gene lost 6 bases, with 15 bases spanning the gap. The CDR3 runs 16 residues. DNA of the CDR3: TGTGCCAGAAGCTTGGTTGGGGGCCCAGGGCCCGGGGAGCTGTTTTTT. Translated: CARSLVGGPGPGELFF.

This clone came up once. The chain joins TRBV5-4 to TRBJ2-2; 9 nucleotides line up with TRBD1. This CDR3 contains 15 residues. CDR1 is SGHNT and CDR2 is YYREEE in the germline V gene (reference sequence). Trimming took 3 bases from V and 6 from J; bases not matched to a gene: 6. CDR3 nucleotides: TGTGCCAGCAGCTCCCCGGGACAGGGATCCGGGGAGCTGTTTTTT. Translation: CASSSPGQGSGELFF.

The V call is TRBV5-1, the J call TRBJ2-7, with D perhaps matching TRBD1 (6 bases). With 0 bases removed from V and 2 bases from J, the gap between germline ends came to 12 bases. CDR1 SGHRS and CDR2 YFSETQ come from the germline V gene. The CDR3 totals 15 residues. DNA of the CDR3: TGCGCCAGCAGCTTGGGAGGGGGATTTGCCTACGAGCAGTACTTC. It is translated as CASSLGGGFAYEQYF.

For the CDR3, the DNA is TGCAGCGTTGAGCAGACTCTTGACGAGCAGTACTTC. Protein product: CSVEQTLDEQYF. V gene TRBV29-1 combines with J gene TRBJ2-7; the D is unclear. V lost 3 bases and J lost 5, with 11 bases in between. This CDR3 is built from 12 residues. Germline CDR1 is SQVTM and CDR2 is ANQGSEA.

The genes are TRBV30 and TRBJ1-6; D is perhaps TRBD1 (5 bases). Per germline, CDR1 GTSNPN and CDR2 SVGIG (reference sequence). The ends were cut back, 2 bases at V and 9 bases at J, with 8 bases in the middle. The CDR3 sequence is 12 residues long. The CDR3 here is CAWSPGVSPLHF. The CDR3 DNA follows: TGTGCCTGGAGTCCGGGGGTTTCACCCCTCCACTTT.

The chain carries TRBV5-1 and TRBJ2-5; weak D call: TRBD1 (5 bases). Germline CDR1 and CDR2: SGHRS and YFSETQ. Trimming cost V 4 bases and J 2 bases, with 21 bases left between them. This CDR3 is built from 17 residues. CDR3 DNA sequence: TGCGCCAGCAGCACTGGGGCCAGCCGGAATATACAAGAGACCCAGTACTTC. Encoded protein: CASSTGASRNIQETQYF.

The genes are TRBV28 and TRBJ1-5, with a tentative D call TRBD1 (6 bases). Germline values: CDR1 MDHEN, CDR2 SYDVKM. This CDR3 is built from 14 residues. Trimming pared 6 bases from V and 2 bases from J, leaving 11 bases between. Written as DNA, the CDR3 is TGTGCCAGCAGGAAACAGGGACGCAATCAGCCCCAGCATTTT. Translating it yields CASRKQGRNQPQHF. The full variable domain, rest sourced from reference TRBV28 and TRBJ1-5, is DVKVTQSSRYLVKRTGEKVFLECVQDMDHENMFWYRQDPGLGLRLIYFSYDVKMKEKGDIPEGYSVSREKKERFSLILESASTNQTSMYLCASRKQGRNQPQHFGDGTRLSIL.

This clone was observed a handful of times. The chain has TRBV6-1 and TRBJ2-7, with 9 bases identical to TRBD2. Trimming at V came to 6 bases and at J to 2 bases, leaving 8 bases not matched to a gene. The germline V gene has CDR1 MNHNS and CDR2 SASEGT. The CDR3 covers 15 residues. The CDR3: CASSSLTSGTYEQYF. The DNA of the CDR3 is TGTGCCAGCAGCTCCTTGACTAGCGGAACCTACGAGCAGTACTTC.

The chain is built from TRBV27 and TRBJ2-1, with a weak D call TRBD2 (5 bases). Looked up from germline, CDR1 is MNHEY and CDR2 is SMNVEV (reference sequence). This CDR3 is 12 amino acids long. Trimming cost V 5 bases and J 13 bases, with 15 bases left between them. In DNA, the CDR3 is TGTGCCAGCAGTCCCCTCGACGGGGTACAGTTCTTC. Translated, it gives CASSPLDGVQFF.

This chain uses TRBV27 with TRBJ1-2, with 10 bases that match TRBD1. The CDR3 is 14 amino acids. Losses at the gene ends were 4 bases for V and 4 bases for J; bases not matched to a gene: 3. Germline CDR1 is MNHEY and CDR2 is SMNVEV (reference sequence). The CDR3 DNA sequence: TGTGCCAGCAGTTCGGGACAGGGGTTCTATGGCTACACCTTC. Translated, it gives CASSSGQGFYGYTF.

V gene TRBV7-3 combines with J gene TRBJ2-1; D is perhaps TRBD2 (9 bases). Trimming pared 5 bases from V and 6 bases from J, leaving 20 bases between. Germline CDR1 SGHTA, CDR2 FQGTGA. The CDR3 runs to 16 residues. CDR3 bases: TGTGCCAGCAGCCCCAGGGGGCGGGAGGGCCTCAATGAGCAGTTCTTC. It encodes CASSPRGREGLNEQFF.

This clone was counted a single time. J is TRBJ2-5 and V is TRBV5-1; 13 bases fit TRBD2. The CDR3 runs 15 residues. Unmatched junction bases numbered 4, after V lost 4 bases and J lost 4 bases. Germline V lookup: CDR1 SGHRS, CDR2 YFSETQ. The DNA for the CDR3 is TGCGCCAGCAGCCTGACTAGCGGGAGGACAGAGACCCAGTACTTC. Protein sequence: CASSLTSGRTETQYF.

The V and J genes are TRBV5-4 and TRBJ2-1; D is perhaps TRBD1 (7 bases). The germline CDR1 and CDR2 sequences are SGHNT and YYREEE (reference sequence). Trimming shortened V by 4 bases and J by 4 bases, and 15 bases separated the two germline ends. The CDR3 runs to 15 residues. The CDR3 here is CASSVQGGSYNEQFF. CDR3 sequence (DNA): TGTGCCAGCAGCGTGCAGGGGGGAAGTTACAATGAGCAGTTCTTC.

The chain combines TRBV28 with TRBJ1-2; D is unresolved. CDR3 length: 11 residues. The ends were cut back, 3 bases at V and 7 bases at J, with 6 bases in the middle. Looked up from germline, CDR1 is MDHEN and CDR2 is SYDVKM. In DNA form, the CDR3 reads TGTGCCAGCAGTTTGAACAGTGGCTACACCTTC. Its protein product is CASSLNSGYTF.